The 22 T cell receptor beta chains below were found in one sample sequenced in a study of vaccination and CD4 T cells after COVID-19. The treatment was: approximately nine-day PBMC culture with coronavirus spike peptide pools or control peptides (ViraFEST assay). No antigen has been assigned to these receptors. With the Oncomine TCR Beta short-read assay, DNA from cultured CD4+ T cells was sequenced. TCRdb re-analysed the PCR reads in MiXCR, keeping a single row per CDR3 protein. The data hold 15,000 to 20,000 distinct CDR3 sequences, with nearly 60% observed a single time. The sample was CD4+ T cells from blood, cultured in vitro, taken before SARS-CoV-2 vaccination. The receptors derive from a human donor who had recovered from COVID-19.

This chain uses TRBV2 with TRBJ1-3; unclear D gene. CDR3 length: 11 amino acids. Germline V CDR1 and CDR2: SNHLY, FYNNEI. V lost 4 bases, J lost 4 bases, and 2 bases lay in between. The chain's CDR3 is CASSGGNTIYF. In nucleotides, the CDR3 is TGTGCCAGCAGTGGGGGAAACACCATATATTTT.

The chain couples TRBV7-2 to TRBJ2-3, with 7 bases identical to TRBD2. This CDR3 contains 19 residues. The V gene end was trimmed by 3 bases and the J gene end by 6 bases; junction bases not matched to a gene: 21. In germline, CDR1 is SGHTA, CDR2 FQGNSA. CDR3 in DNA: TGTGCCAGCAGCTTGAGGGGTTCCGCGGGAGCAAGATTTAGGGATACGCAGTATTTT. Its protein is CASSLRGSAGARFRDTQYF.

V is TRBV27 and J is TRBJ2-3; D gene uncertain. Trimming shortened V by 2 bases and J by 2 bases, and 8 bases separated the two germline ends. Per the germline V gene, CDR1 is MNHEY and CDR2 is SMNVEV (reference sequence). This CDR3 has 14 residues. The CDR3 here is CASSLDLFTDTQYF. CDR3 sequence (DNA): TGTGCCAGCAGTTTAGACCTATTCACAGATACGCAGTATTTT.

The V gene is TRBV4-2, the J gene TRBJ1-4, with 8 bases aligning to TRBD1. The CDR3 spans 13 residues. Germline trimming cut 6 bases from V and 8 bases from J; bases unmatched to any gene: 5. From germline, CDR1 is LGHNA and CDR2 YNFKEQ. The CDR3 DNA reads as TGTGCCAGCAGGGACAGGGTCCGGGAAAAACTGTTTTTT. It specifies CASRDRVREKLFF.

The chain combines TRBV6-5 with TRBJ2-7; the match to TRBD1 covers 10 bases. CDR1 and CDR2 (germline): MNHEY, SVGAGI. The CDR3 length is 15 residues. Germline trimming cut 2 bases from V and 5 bases from J; bases unmatched to any gene: 6. This chain's CDR3 is CASSYRGQGYHEQYF. DNA of the CDR3: TGTGCCAGCAGTTACCGGGGACAGGGGTATCACGAGCAGTACTTC.

This clonotype was seen once. The chain joins TRBV7-2 to TRBJ2-7; possible D gene TRBD2, 5 bases. Trimming left V 6 bases short and J 4 bases short, with 22 bases between. Germline loops: CDR1 SGHTA, CDR2 FQGNSA. The CDR3 consists of 16 residues. The CDR3 reads CASSGKMAGWNYEQYF. CDR3 coding DNA: TGTGCCAGCAGTGGGAAGATGGCGGGTTGGAATTACGAGCAGTACTTC.

Only one count was recorded for this clonotype. The rearrangement links TRBV7-9 to TRBJ2-3; D is ambiguous. CDR1 and CDR2 from the germline V gene are SEHNR and FQNEAQ (reference sequence). The CDR3 spans 15 residues. V lost 3 bases and J 0 bases, leaving 10 bases between the germline ends. CDR3 region: CASSFFTSSTDTQYF. As DNA, the CDR3 is TGTGCCAGCAGCTTCTTTACGAGTAGCACAGATACGCAGTATTTT.

Only a few counts were recorded for this clonotype. CDR3 in DNA: TGCGCCATACAAACGGATGGTGGAGCTAACTATGGCTACACCTTC. It codes for CAIQTDGGANYGYTF. This rearrangement joins TRBV10-2 to TRBJ1-2, with D uncertain. CDR3 size: 15 residues. Germline-derived CDR1 and CDR2 are WSHSY and SAAADI. V dropped 10 bases and J dropped 0 bases, with 18 bases sitting between them.

V gene TRBV20-1 combines with J gene TRBJ2-1, with TRBD2 matching 11 bases. The V and J ends lost 0 bases and 2 bases, in that order; junction bases with no gene match: 9. This CDR3 has 18 amino acids. CDR1 is DFQATT, CDR2 SNEGSKA, per germline (reference sequence). CDR3 bases: TGCAGTGCTAGAGATCTGACTAGCGGGGCGACGACCTACAATGAGCAGTTCTTC. Protein: CSARDLTSGATTYNEQFF.

The chain employs TRBV18 and TRBJ2-7, with 9 bases lining up with TRBD2. The ends lost 1 base at V and 2 bases at J; junction bases unmatched: 3. This CDR3 is 15 amino acids long. CDR1 is KGHSH and CDR2 is LQKENI in the germline V gene. The CDR3 sequence: CASSPRVAGAYEQYF. Written as DNA, the CDR3 is TGTGCCAGCTCACCACGCGTAGCGGGAGCCTACGAGCAGTACTTC.

This clonotype was observed once. The rearrangement links TRBV10-3 to TRBJ2-7; D is undetermined. The CDR3 sequence is 13 residues long. Trimming shortened V by 4 bases and J by 3 bases, and 10 bases separated the two germline ends. Germline lookup yields CDR1 ENHRY and CDR2 SYGVKD. Here the CDR3 reads CAISGDLDYEQYF. CDR3 DNA: TGTGCCATCAGTGGGGATCTGGACTACGAGCAGTACTTC.

The chain couples TRBV6-2 or TRBV6-3 to TRBJ2-7; D is unresolved. The CDR3 sequence is 16 residues long. Trimming removed 6 bases from V and 0 bases from J, with 18 bases in between. The germline V gene encodes CDR1 MNHEY and CDR2 SVGEGT. The CDR3 region is CASSSPPSISSYEQYF. The CDR3 nucleotides are TGTGCCAGCAGCTCTCCCCCCAGTATAAGCTCCTACGAGCAGTACTTC.

V and J are TRBV6-5 and TRBJ2-3; D is perhaps TRBD2 (6 bases). The germline V gene encodes CDR1 MNHEY and CDR2 SVGAGI. The CDR3 length is 18 residues. Deletions cut 3 bases from V and 4 bases from J, with 23 bases between. The CDR3 sequence: CASSYRGRITIGADTQYF. As DNA, the CDR3 is TGTGCCAGCAGTTATCGGGGGAGAATCACTATTGGCGCAGATACGCAGTATTTT.

The rearrangement links TRBV15 to TRBJ1-1; a weak D match, TRBD1 (5 bases). This CDR3 region has 15 residues. With 5 bases removed from V and 4 bases from J, the gap between germline ends came to 17 bases. Germline V gene lookup returns CDR1 LNHNV and CDR2 YYDKDF (reference sequence). Here the CDR3 reads CATSPPGQRGTEAFF. Here the CDR3 DNA reads TGTGCCACCAGCCCCCCGGGGCAGAGGGGCACTGAAGCTTTCTTT.

This clonotype is classed as medium-sized. The V and J genes are TRBV20-1 and TRBJ1-6; D call uncertain. Between the trimmed V and J ends, which lost 5 bases and 4 bases, there was a span of 12 bases. This CDR3 has 14 amino acids. The V gene's germline CDR1 is DFQATT and CDR2 SNEGSKA (reference sequence). In nucleotides, the CDR3 is TGCAGTGCTCCAGACCGGTTATATAATTCACCCCTCCACTTT. Its translation is CSAPDRLYNSPLHF.

V is TRBV6-1 and J is TRBJ1-1; no definite D call. This CDR3 is 15 amino acids long. Trimming took off 6 bases at V and 0 bases at J, with 14 bases between the two ends. Germline assignment: CDR1 MNHNS and CDR2 SASEGT. CDR3 loop: CASRTDGLLNTEAFF. The CDR3 DNA follows: TGTGCCAGCAGAACCGACGGACTATTGAACACTGAAGCTTTCTTT.

The chain couples TRBV6-2 or TRBV6-3 to TRBJ1-5; 8 bases match TRBD1. Germline trimming cut 2 bases from V and 5 bases from J; bases unmatched to any gene: 5. This CDR3 is built from 15 residues. CDR1 is MNHEY and CDR2 is SVGEGT in the germline V gene. Written as DNA, the CDR3 is TGTGCCAGCAGTTACGACAGGGGATTCTATCAGCCCCAGCATTTT. It codes for CASSYDRGFYQPQHF.

The chain is built from TRBV12-3 or TRBV12-4 and TRBJ2-5; tentatively, D is TRBD2 (6 bases). The CDR3 extends over 16 amino acids. V was clipped by 6 bases and J by 2 bases, with 19 bases between them. CDR3 nucleotide sequence: TGTGCCAGCAGCCCCCGAGGGAATCGGGGGCAAGAGACCCAGTACTTC. Amino acids: CASSPRGNRGQETQYF.

This clonotype was detected only a few times. V is TRBV6-1 and J is TRBJ2-7; tentatively, D is TRBD2 (6 bases). Germline loops: CDR1 MNHNS, CDR2 SASEGT. V lost 3 bases and J 3 bases, leaving 18 bases between the germline ends. The CDR3 loop spans 16 amino acids. The CDR3 sequence is CASSEKVTLDYYEQYF. The CDR3 DNA reads TGTGCCAGCAGTGAGAAAGTAACACTGGACTACTACGAGCAGTACTTC.

This clonotype occurred a few times. The chain is built from TRBV19 and TRBJ1-1; 9 nucleotides agree with TRBD1. The CDR3 is 14 amino acids. Germline CDR1 is LNHDA and CDR2 is SQIVND (reference sequence). V trimming: 3 bases; J trimming: 6 bases; junction bases outside the gene matches: 5. The CDR3 DNA reads as TGTGCCAGTAGTATGGTGGGGACAGGGTCTGAAGCTTTCTTT. Translating it yields CASSMVGTGSEAFF.

V is TRBV12-3 or TRBV12-4 and J is TRBJ1-1, with D uncertain. CDR3 length: 13 residues. Trimming left V 6 bases short and J 7 bases short, with 15 bases between. CDR3 in amino acids: CASSRRRGDEAFF. CDR3 coding DNA: TGTGCCAGCAGCCGGAGGAGAGGAGATGAAGCTTTCTTT.

The CDR3 DNA reads as TGTGCCACCAGCAGAGTTCCCGGGGAGACCCAGTACTTC. Amino acids: CATSRVPGETQYF. This chain links TRBV15 with TRBJ2-5; D is ambiguous. Per germline, CDR1 LNHNV and CDR2 YYDKDF (reference sequence). V was trimmed by 1 base and J by 5 bases, leaving 8 bases between them. The CDR3 sequence is 13 residues long.